This T cell receptor (beta chain) stems from a study of glioma-infiltrating T cells after dendritic cell vaccination. At the level of the study: The vaccine used monocyte-derived dendritic cells pulsed overnight with autologous tumor lysate. General study findings and limits: The cohort had few patients with full blood and tumor sets.

The CDR3 consists of 13 residues. Germline CDR1 and CDR2: ENHRY and SYGVKD. The V and J ends lost 6 bases and 4 bases, in that order; junction bases with no gene match: 2. For this clone: Its antigen is not known.

Data came from immunoSEQ multiplex PCR; TCRdb stores just in-frame clones and leaves some out. Altogether roughly 50,000 clones are present, about nine tenths being singletons, with the ten largest covering over 4.5%. The time point denotes: after dendritic cell vaccination, including at tumor progression/relapse. All glioblastoma patients lacked an isocitrate dehydrogenase mutation. V usage is TRBV10-3 and J usage is TRBJ1-4, with 7 positions matching TRBD1. Sequences were derived from blood, sampled after dendritic cell vaccination. The sequence was collected from a human donor with glioblastoma. The CDR3 nucleotides are TGTGCCATCAGAGGGACAGATAATGAAAAACTGTTTTTT. Protein sequence: CAIRGTDNEKLFF.